The 5 T cell receptor beta chains reported below all come from one sample, sequenced in a study of blood T cell repertoires in COVID-19. Clones were read by immunoSEQ multiplex PCR, and TCRdb kept only the in-frame ones, dropping some. The profile shows about 350,000 clones, approximately 86% of them singletons. The sequencing sample was made of peripheral blood. Source of these receptors: a woman aged 55-70 years with COVID-19, enrolled during active disease.

The J gene is TRBJ2-2, the V gene TRBV9; D gene unclear. Trimming pared 5 bases from V and 8 bases from J, leaving 7 bases between. The germline gives CDR1 SGDLS, CDR2 YYNGEE. This CDR3 spans 11 amino acids. As DNA, the CDR3 is TGTGCCAGCAGTGGCCTGGGGGAGCTGTTTTTT. The encoded protein is CASSGLGELFF.

The chain carries TRBV11-3 and TRBJ2-7; the match to TRBD1 covers 9 bases. The germline V gene encodes CDR1 SGHNT and CDR2 YENEEA. The CDR3 runs 15 residues. The junction had 8 bases not matched to a gene; V was cut back by 4 bases and J by 4 bases. CDR3 in amino acids: CASSSSPGQGYEQYF. The CDR3 DNA reads TGTGCCAGCAGCTCGTCGCCGGGACAGGGTTACGAGCAGTACTTC. The complete variable domain, with remaining parts taken from reference TRBV11-3 and TRBJ2-7, reads EAGVVQSPRYKIIEKKQPVAFWCNPISGHNTLYWYLQNLGQGPELLIRYENEEAVDDSQLPKDRFSAERLKGVDSTLKIQPAELGDSAVYLCASSSSPGQGYEQYFGPGTRLTVT.

V gene TRBV4-3 combines with J gene TRBJ1-1; D possibly corresponds to TRBD1 (6 bases). V dropped 0 bases and J dropped 4 bases, with 15 bases sitting between them. This CDR3 has 16 amino acids. Germline V gene lookup returns CDR1 LGHNA and CDR2 YSLEER. The CDR3 DNA follows: TGCGCCAGCAGCCAAGATGGAACAGGGCCGGGCACTGAAGCTTTCTTT. Translating it yields CASSQDGTGPGTEAFF.

V is TRBV27 and J is TRBJ2-7; TRBD1 agrees at 10 bases. The CDR3 runs to 15 residues. The germline gives CDR1 MNHEY, CDR2 SMNVEV (reference sequence). Unmatched junction bases numbered 5, after V lost 5 bases and J lost 1 base. CDR3 amino acids: CASSALGQGSYEQYF. The CDR3 coding sequence is TGTGCCAGCAGTGCCCTGGGACAGGGGTCCTACGAGCAGTACTTC.

This rearrangement joins TRBV5-3 to TRBJ1-2; TRBD1 might be the D (6 bases). TRBV5-3 is an open reading frame, and its role is uncertain. V was cut by 4 bases and J by 4 bases, with 17 bases left in between. The CDR3 spans 15 residues. The CDR3 loop reads CARSPWDTQGYGYTF. In nucleotides, the CDR3 is TGTGCCAGAAGCCCCTGGGACACCCAGGGCTATGGCTACACCTTC.